The 23 T cell receptor beta chains below come from one sample, sequenced in a study of T cell responses to AZD1222 COVID-19 vaccine. Here immunoSEQ multiplex PCR was the method, and the copy in TCRdb shows in-frame clones only, minus some. The profile shows 150,000 to 180,000 clones, about 87% of them singletons. The sequencing here drew on peripheral blood, taken on day 0 of AZD1222 vaccination. The receptors come from an adult in good health.

This chain links TRBV18 with TRBJ1-1; D gene ambiguous. V dropped 6 bases and J dropped 2 bases, with 13 bases sitting between them. Germline V gene data show CDR1 as KGHSH and CDR2 as LQKENI. The CDR3 is 14 residues long. The CDR3 region has the DNA TGTGCCAGCTCTTTCCAGTCGCTTAACACTGAAGCTTTCTTT. Translated, it gives CASSFQSLNTEAFF.

CDR3 amino acids: CASSEIRVPPGELFF. Written as DNA, the CDR3 is TGCGCCAGCAGTGAGATCAGGGTTCCCCCCGGGGAGCTGTTTTTT. This sequence joins TRBV10-1 and TRBJ2-2; possibly TRBD1 for D (5 bases). CDR1 is WNHNN and CDR2 is SYGVQD in the germline V gene (reference sequence). Trimming cost V 2 bases and J 6 bases, with 13 bases left between them. This CDR3 has 15 residues.

The chain couples TRBV6-2 or TRBV6-3 to TRBJ2-7, with 7 bases fitting TRBD1. Looked up from germline, CDR1 is MNHEY and CDR2 is SVGEGT. The ends lost 4 bases at V and 2 bases at J; junction bases unmatched: 8. This CDR3 contains 15 residues. CDR3 DNA sequence: TGTGCCAGCAGTTGGGTGGGACAGCTTCCCTACGAGCAGTACTTC. Translating it yields CASSWVGQLPYEQYF.

The chain has TRBV4-1 and TRBJ1-5; D is undetermined. Germline V gives CDR1 MGHRA, CDR2 YSYEKL. V lost 1 base, J lost 4 bases, and 8 bases lay in between. CDR3 size: 14 residues. The CDR3 spells CASSQGHVNQPQHF. CDR3 in DNA: TGCGCCAGCAGCCAAGGACACGTTAATCAGCCCCAGCATTTT.

This chain connects TRBV27 to TRBJ2-7, with D maybe TRBD2 (5 bases). Trimming removed 5 bases at V and 3 bases at J, with 11 bases between. The CDR3 has 13 residues. Germline-derived CDR1 and CDR2 are MNHEY and SMNVEV (reference sequence). CDR3 coding DNA: TGTGCCAGCAGTCCCCGGGGAGTCTACGAGCAGTACTTC. It translates to CASSPRGVYEQYF.

This sequence joins TRBV6-5 and TRBJ2-5; 7 nucleotides match TRBD2. Germline V gene data show CDR1 as MNHEY and CDR2 as SVGAGI. This CDR3 is 15 amino acids long. Germline trimming cut 6 bases from V and 0 bases from J; bases unmatched to any gene: 7. CDR3 nucleotides: TGTGCCAGCAGAATGAAGCGGGGATACCAAGAGACCCAGTACTTC. Protein product: CASRMKRGYQETQYF.

The rearrangement uses TRBV10-2 and TRBJ1-5, with D possibly TRBD1 on 5 matching bases. V lost 8 bases, J lost 2 bases, and 19 bases lay in between. Germline CDR1 WSHSY, CDR2 SAAADI. The length of the CDR3 is 16 residues. CDR3 DNA sequence: TGCGCCAGCCGACGTACGGGGGGGGAAGGCAATCAGCCCCAGCATTTT. Translating it yields CASRRTGGEGNQPQHF.

This chain connects TRBV7-2 to TRBJ2-1; 9 positions match TRBD2. The CDR3 has 15 amino acids. Germline lookup yields CDR1 SGHTA and CDR2 FQGNSA. J gave up 9 bases and V 0 bases, and 6 bases lay outside the gene matches. The CDR3 DNA follows: TGTGCCAGCAGCTTAGCAGCGGGGGGTAAGGGTGAGCAGTTCTTC. Amino acids: CASSLAAGGKGEQFF.

The chain joins TRBV7-9 to TRBJ2-1; TRBD1 aligns across 9 bases. CDR1 and CDR2 from the germline V gene are SEHNR and FQNEAQ (reference sequence). V lost 4 bases and J lost 1; bases outside the gene matches: 2. The CDR3 has 15 residues. CDR3 in amino acids: CASSSGQGSYNEQFF. CDR3 DNA: TGTGCCAGCAGCTCGGGACAGGGTTCCTACAATGAGCAGTTCTTC. The full variable domain, rest sourced from reference TRBV7-9 and TRBJ2-1, is DTGVSQNPRHKITKRGQNVTFRCDPISEHNRLYWYRQTLGQGPEFLTYFQNEAQLEKSRLLSDRFSAERPKGSFSTLEIQRTEQGDSAMYLCASSSGQGSYNEQFFGPGTRLTVL.

The chain is built from TRBV5-5 and TRBJ2-5; TRBD1 agrees at 7 bases. Germline loops: CDR1 SGHKS, CDR2 YYEKEE (reference sequence). The V and J ends lost 4 bases and 5 bases, in that order; junction bases with no gene match: 8. The CDR3 runs 14 residues. This chain's CDR3 is CASSVQTGLETQYF. CDR3 nucleotide sequence: TGTGCCAGCAGCGTTCAGACAGGGTTGGAGACCCAGTACTTC.

V usage is TRBV5-1 and J usage is TRBJ2-3; TRBD1 is a possible D gene (6 bases). V lost 1 base, J lost 1 base, and 13 bases lay in between. This CDR3 comprises 16 residues. Germline CDR1 and CDR2: SGHRS and YFSETQ. CDR3 in amino acids: CASSLFPGAGTDTQYF. In nucleotides, the CDR3 is TGCGCCAGCAGCTTGTTCCCAGGGGCAGGCACAGATACGCAGTATTTT.

V is TRBV5-1 and J is TRBJ1-2, with a possible D match to TRBD1 (6 bases). Between the trimmed V and J ends, which lost 0 bases and 6 bases, there was a span of 12 bases. In germline, CDR1 is SGHRS, CDR2 YFSETQ. The CDR3 covers 14 residues. The CDR3: CASSLGGTRDGYTF. CDR3 coding DNA: TGCGCCAGCAGCTTGGGTGGGACAAGGGATGGCTACACCTTC.

V gene TRBV14 combines with J gene TRBJ2-2; 8 nucleotides line up with TRBD2. Germline values: CDR1 SGHDN, CDR2 FVKESK. V was pared by 4 bases and J by 4 bases, with 8 bases of the junction left unmatched. CDR3 length: 16 residues. CDR3 sequence reads: CASSLGAGGATGELFF. The CDR3, as DNA: TGTGCCAGCAGCCTGGGTGCCGGGGGGGCCACCGGGGAGCTGTTTTTT.

This chain joins TRBV19 and TRBJ2-7; possibly TRBD1 or TRBD2 for D (7 bases each). V was pared by 3 bases and J by 4 bases, with 13 bases between. The CDR3 length is 14 residues. CDR1 and CDR2 (germline): LNHDA, SQIVND (reference sequence). CDR3 residues: CASSIARGGYEQYF. The CDR3 DNA reads as TGTGCCAGTAGTATTGCCAGGGGGGGATACGAGCAGTACTTC. The variable domain in full, with the rest retrieved from reference TRBV19 and TRBJ2-7, is DGGITQSPKYLFRKEGQNVTLSCEQNLNHDAMYWYRQDPGQGLRLIYYSQIVNDFQKGDIAEGYSVSREKKESFPLTVTSAQKNPTAFYLCASSIARGGYEQYFGPGTRLTVT.

The chain has TRBV6-5 and TRBJ2-7; 8 positions agree with TRBD1. The CDR3 is 15 residues long. In germline, CDR1 is MNHEY, CDR2 SVGAGI. V trimming: 7 bases; J trimming: 2 bases; junction bases outside the gene matches: 10. The CDR3 sequence: CASTRWQGAAYEQYF. CDR3 nucleotides: TGTGCCAGCACCCGGTGGCAGGGGGCTGCCTACGAGCAGTACTTC.

The chain has TRBV21-1 and TRBJ1-2; TRBD1 reflects the table's D call only, with no check against the DNA. TRBV21-1 counts as a pseudogene. The CDR3 has 18 residues. The DNA of the CDR3 is TGTGCCAGCAGCGGCCCCAGGGACAGGGGGTCCCGGTGGTATGGCTACACCTTC. Translated, it gives CASSGPRDRGSRWYGYTF.

The chain has TRBV5-6 and TRBJ2-3, with TRBD2 matching 9 bases. V lost 1 base, J lost 11 bases, and 8 bases stayed unmatched. The CDR3 extends over 14 amino acids. Germline loops: CDR1 SGHDT, CDR2 YYEEEE. The DNA for the CDR3 is TGTGCCAGCAGCTTGATCCTAGCGGGGAACATGCAGTATTTT. It specifies CASSLILAGNMQYF.

The genes are TRBV5-6 and TRBJ2-1; the match to TRBD2 covers 10 bases. This CDR3 is built from 15 residues. Germline V gene lookup returns CDR1 SGHDT and CDR2 YYEEEE. V lost 4 bases and J lost 7; bases outside the gene matches: 8. The CDR3 loop reads CASSRSGGAGNEQFF. In DNA, the CDR3 is TGTGCCAGCAGCCGAAGCGGGGGGGCAGGAAATGAGCAGTTCTTC. The whole variable domain, filled in from reference TRBV5-6 and TRBJ2-1, reads DAGVTQSPTHLIKTRGQQVTLRCSPKSGHDTVSWYQQALGQGPQFIFQYYEEEERQRGNFPDRFSGHQFPNYSSELNVNALLLGDSALYLCASSRSGGAGNEQFFGPGTRLTVL.

The gene calls are TRBV5-5 and TRBJ2-1, with unresolved D. Germline CDR1 and CDR2: SGHKS and YYEKEE (reference sequence). The CDR3 length is 17 residues. The V gene lost 1 base and the J gene lost 0 bases, with 14 bases spanning the gap. The CDR3 DNA sequence: TGTGCCAGCAGCTTGTCGATGCTGCGGAGCTCCTACAATGAGCAGTTCTTC. It yields the protein CASSLSMLRSSYNEQFF.

The chain employs TRBV6-5 and TRBJ2-2; TRBD1 matches at 7 bases. CDR3 length: 15 amino acids. V gave up 2 bases and J gave up 0 bases; unmatched junction bases: 0. The germline CDR1 and CDR2 sequences are MNHEY and SVGAGI. The CDR3 loop is CASSYGTANTGELFF. CDR3 bases: TGTGCCAGCAGTTACGGGACAGCGAACACCGGGGAGCTGTTTTTT.

This sequence joins TRBV28 and TRBJ1-6, with a weak D call TRBD1 (6 bases). With 8 bases removed from V and 10 bases from J, the gap between germline ends came to 15 bases. The germline V gene encodes CDR1 MDHEN and CDR2 SYDVKM. This CDR3 comprises 13 residues. CDR3 loop: CASRGGFESPLHF. The DNA of the CDR3 is TGTGCCAGCCGTGGGGGCTTCGAGTCACCCCTCCACTTT.

In this sample, this clone turned up a few times. The chain combines TRBV4-3 with TRBJ2-3, with 14 positions matching TRBD2. Germline CDR1 is LGHNA and CDR2 is YSLEER. The junction had 13 bases not matched to a gene; V was cut back by 4 bases and J by 1 base. The CDR3 contains 20 residues. The CDR3 nucleotides read TGCGCCAGCAGCCCTCGTAAGACTAGCGGGGGGGCCGGGGGCACAGATACGCAGTATTTT. This codes for CASSPRKTSGGAGGTDTQYF.

The rearrangement uses TRBV28 and TRBJ1-2; 7 nucleotides match TRBD1. CDR1 and CDR2 (germline): MDHEN, SYDVKM. The CDR3 spans 13 residues. Trimming took 6 bases from V and 5 from J; bases not matched to a gene: 6. The DNA of the CDR3 is TGTGCCAGCAGCGGGGACAGAATATATGGCTACACCTTC. Translation: CASSGDRIYGYTF.